These T cell receptor beta chains were read from a single sample in a study of control samples from healthy donors and cancer patients. Profiling relied on immunoSEQ multiplex PCR, and the TCRdb table lists in-frame clones only, not all of them. The sample shows 120,000 or so clones, about 92% of them seen only once. Sequences were obtained from PBMCs. Receptor source: an elderly man with head and neck cancer. The CDR3 runs from the conserved cysteine through the conserved F or W. Each record gives: clone size, V gene, J gene, D gene, CDR3 protein, CDR3 DNA. A D gene is named only where the DNA matches it firmly. Clone size is not always given. Where it is, it says once, few, many or a class for expanded clones.

>NA|TRBV7-9|TRBJ1-4|TRBD1
CASSLGGTVGEKLFF
TGTGCCAGCAGCTTAGGCGGGACAGTAGGAGAAAAACTGTTTTTT
>NA|TRBV5-1|TRBJ1-1|NA
CASSLAGDKNTEAFF
TGCGCCAGCAGCTTGGCTGGGGATAAAAACACTGAAGCTTTCTTT
>once|TRBV5-4|TRBJ1-4|NA
CASSLAVGEKLFF
TGTGCCAGCAGCTTGGCGGTCGGTGAAAAACTGTTTTTT
>NA|TRBV6-5|TRBJ1-1|NA
CASSYQGLTFF
TGTGCCAGCAGTTACCAGGGGTTAACTTTCTTT
>NA|TRBV4-1|TRBJ2-7|TRBD2
CASSQATSSYEQYF
TGCGCCAGCAGCCAAGCGACTAGCAGCTACGAGCAGTACTTC
>NA|TRBV5-5|TRBJ2-5|TRBD2
CASSLGPTSGETQYF
TGTGCCAGCAGCTTGGGTCCGACTAGCGGAGAGACCCAGTACTTC
>NA|TRBV4-1|TRBJ2-7|TRBD2
CASSPVPGLPTYEQYF
TGCGCCAGCAGCCCCGTCCCGGGACTACCAACCTACGAGCAGTACTTC
>NA|TRBV15|TRBJ2-3|NA
CATSRDGLSTDTQYF
TGTGCCACCAGCAGAGATGGGCTTTCCACAGATACGCAGTATTTT
>NA|TRBV4-1|TRBJ1-4|NA
CASSQDRATNEKLFF
TGCGCCAGCAGCCAAGACAGAGCAACTAATGAAAAACTGTTTTTT
>NA|TRBV6-6|TRBJ1-2|TRBD1
CASSLGQGRYGYTF
TGTGCCAGCTCCCTGGGACAGGGGCGTTATGGCTACACCTTC
>NA|TRBV18|TRBJ2-5|TRBD1
CASSAWQGAGETQYF
TGTGCCAGCTCAGCCTGGCAGGGGGCCGGGGAGACCCAGTACTTC
>NA|TRBV7-9|TRBJ1-2|TRBD1
CASSLHRDSPAF
TGTGCCAGCAGCTTACACCGGGACAGTCCTGCCTTC
>NA|TRBV5-1|TRBJ1-6|NA
CASSLGELNSPLHF
TGCGCCAGCAGCTTAGGGGAATTGAATTCACCCCTCCACTTT
>NA|TRBV20-1|TRBJ1-5|NA
CSASTQGSNQPQHF
TGCAGTGCTAGTACCCAGGGTAGCAATCAGCCCCAGCATTTT
>NA|TRBV6-2/TRBV6-3|TRBJ2-2|NA
CASSILLGGTGELFF
TGTGCCAGCAGTATCCTTCTAGGTGGCACCGGGGAGCTGTTTTTT
>NA|TRBV14|TRBJ2-6|NA
CASSHNQGAANVLTF
TGTGCCAGCAGCCATAATCAGGGTGCGGCCAACGTCCTGACTTTC
>NA|TRBV12-3/TRBV12-4|TRBJ1-2|NA
CASSLFGYTF
TGTGCCAGCAGTTTATTTGGCTACACCTTC
>NA|TRBV6-6|TRBJ1-1|NA
CASSYSMGPTTREAFF
TGTGCCAGCAGTTACTCTATGGGACCGACGACGCGGGAAGCTTTCTTT
>NA|TRBV30|TRBJ1-3|TRBD1
CAWGRGGEGNTIYF
TGTGCCTGGGGAAGAGGGGGCGAGGGAAACACCATATATTTT
>NA|TRBV9|TRBJ1-2|NA
CASSASGGGGYTF
TGTGCCAGCAGCGCCAGTGGGGGGGGTGGCTACACCTTC
>NA|TRBV19|TRBJ2-4|TRBD1
CASSESRETGGTDF
TGTGCCAGTAGCGAGAGTCGCGAGACAGGGGGCACGGACTTC
>NA|TRBV18|TRBJ1-1|NA
CASSPFGVETTEAFF
TGTGCCAGCTCACCATTCGGAGTGGAAACCACTGAAGCTTTCTTT
>NA|TRBV5-1|TRBJ1-6|TRBD1
CASSSDRGFYNSPLHF
TGCGCCAGCAGCTCGGACAGGGGGTTCTATAATTCACCCCTCCACTTT
>once|TRBV27|TRBJ2-1|NA
CASRLGSADYYNEQFF
TGTGCCAGCAGACTAGGGTCGGCGGACTACTACAATGAGCAGTTCTTC
>NA|TRBV5-1|TRBJ2-2|NA
CASSLEGRNTGELFF
TGCGCCAGCAGCTTGGAGGGGCGGAACACCGGGGAGCTGTTTTTT
>NA|TRBV3-1/TRBV3-2|TRBJ1-1|NA
CASSQGGLLNTEAFF
TGTGCCAGCAGCCAAGGGGGGCTCTTGAACACTGAAGCTTTCTTT
>NA|TRBV30|TRBJ2-1|NA
CAWSPRWGEQFF
TGTGCCTGGAGTCCCCGTTGGGGCGAGCAGTTCTTC
>NA|TRBV30|TRBJ1-6|TRBD1
CAWSGGRGRSSPLHF
TGTGCCTGGAGTGGGGGAAGGGGGCGAAGTTCACCCCTCCACTTT
>once|TRBV11-3|TRBJ2-1|TRBD2
CASSLAIAGGGNEQFF
TGTGCCAGCAGCTTAGCGATAGCGGGAGGGGGTAATGAGCAGTTCTTC
>NA|TRBV6-1|TRBJ1-5|TRBD1
CASSETGGSNQPQHF
TGTGCCAGCAGTGAAACAGGGGGTAGCAATCAGCCCCAGCATTTT
>medium-sized|TRBV6-1|TRBJ2-7|NA
CASSEIGRAYEQYF
TGTGCCAGCAGTGAAATAGGACGGGCCTACGAGCAGTACTTC
>NA|TRBV4-2|TRBJ1-1|NA
CASSQEGHGVTEAFF
TGTGCCAGCAGCCAAGAGGGACATGGGGTCACTGAAGCTTTCTTT
>NA|TRBV24-1|TRBJ2-3|TRBD1
CATSDPGTGGADTQYF
TGTGCCACCAGTGATCCCGGGACAGGGGGCGCAGATACGCAGTATTTT
>NA|TRBV3-1/TRBV3-2|TRBJ2-1|NA
CASSEDPSSYNEQFF
TGTGCCAGCAGTGAGGACCCTAGCTCCTACAATGAGCAGTTCTTC
>NA|TRBV7-2|TRBJ2-4|NA
CASSPRAVAKNIQYF
TGTGCCAGCAGCCCTCGGGCGGTAGCCAAAAACATTCAGTACTTC
>once|TRBV12-1|TRBJ2-4|NA
CASSQGTSGDIAKNIQYF
TGTGCCAGCAGCCAGGGGACTAGCGGAGATATAGCCAAAAACATTCAGTACTTC
>once|TRBV5-4|TRBJ2-7|NA
CASSSGTGMAYEQYF
TGTGCCAGCAGCTCGGGGACGGGGATGGCCTACGAGCAGTACTTC
>NA|TRBV5-1|TRBJ2-3|NA
CASSLQTTTDTQYF
TGCGCCAGCAGCTTACAGACTACCACAGATACGCAGTATTTT
>NA|TRBV27|TRBJ2-3|TRBD2
CASSPPLGTSGRLATDTQYF
TGTGCCAGCAGTCCACCCCTCGGGACTAGCGGGAGGCTTGCCACAGATACGCAGTATTTT
>NA|TRBV7-8|TRBJ2-5|NA
CASSLVRDPGGTQYF
TGTGCCAGCAGCCTCGTCAGGGACCCTGGAGGGACCCAGTACTTC
>NA|TRBV6-2/TRBV6-3|TRBJ1-1|NA
CASSYPREAFF
TGTGCCAGCAGTTACCCTCGTGAAGCTTTCTTT
>NA|TRBV20-1|TRBJ2-7|TRBD2
CSASETSGSAYEQYF
TGCAGTGCTAGTGAGACTAGCGGGAGCGCCTACGAGCAGTACTTC
>NA|TRBV7-2|TRBJ2-1|NA
CASSLSVGGGEQFF
TGTGCCAGCAGCTTATCTGTGGGAGGGGGTGAGCAGTTCTTC
>NA|TRBV5-1|TRBJ2-2|NA
CASSLETGSNTGELFF
TGCGCCAGCAGCTTGGAGACGGGATCGAACACCGGGGAGCTGTTTTTT
>NA|TRBV30|TRBJ2-1|NA
CARRDMFEQFF
TGTGCCCGGAGGGATATGTTTGAGCAGTTCTTC
>NA|TRBV9|TRBJ1-2|NA
CASSADGFYGYTF
TGTGCCAGCAGCGCTGACGGATTCTATGGCTACACCTTC
>NA|TRBV3-1/TRBV3-2|TRBJ2-7|NA
CASSIAGSTYEQYF
TGTGCCAGCAGCATAGCAGGATCCACCTACGAGCAGTACTTC
>NA|TRBV6-2/TRBV6-3|TRBJ1-1|TRBD1
CASSWDSRNTEAFF
TGTGCCAGCAGTTGGGACAGCAGAAACACTGAAGCTTTCTTT
>NA|TRBV23-1|TRBJ1-2|NA
CASSLLHDYGYTF
TGCGCCAGCAGCCTTCTACACGACTATGGCTACACCTTC
>NA|TRBV19|TRBJ2-7|TRBD1
CASGHGQGTYEQYF
TGTGCCAGCGGTCATGGACAGGGGACATACGAGCAGTACTTC
>NA|TRBV10-1|TRBJ1-6|NA
CASSEGSYNSPLHF
TGCGCCAGCAGTGAAGGGTCCTATAATTCACCCCTCCACTTT
>NA|TRBV6-6|TRBJ2-2|NA
CASSNGDTGELFF
TGTGCCAGCAGTAACGGGGACACCGGGGAGCTGTTTTTT
>NA|TRBV6-8|TRBJ2-1|TRBD2
CASSYSGSMNEQFF
TGTGCCAGCAGTTACAGCGGGAGTATGAATGAGCAGTTCTTC
>NA|TRBV21-1|TRBJ2-2|NA
CASSKVEGNTGELFF
TGTGCCAGCAGCAAGGTCGAAGGGAACACCGGGGAGCTGTTTTTT
>NA|TRBV3-1/TRBV3-2|TRBJ1-6|NA
CASSRGPTNSPLHF
TGTGCCAGCAGCCGCGGCCCTACGAATTCACCCCTCCACTTT
>NA|TRBV6-2/TRBV6-3|TRBJ1-1|NA
CASSYAGGAYTEAFF
TGTGCCAGCAGTTACGCCGGGGGCGCTTACACTGAAGCTTTCTTT
>NA|TRBV30|TRBJ2-7|NA
CAWSVDRSYEQYF
TGTGCCTGGAGTGTAGACAGGAGCTACGAGCAGTACTTC
>NA|TRBV5-6|TRBJ1-6|NA
CASSRPGGPLPLHF
TGTGCCAGCAGCCGACCGGGGGGCCCCCTCCCCCTCCACTTT
>NA|TRBV11-2|TRBJ1-2|NA
CASSLGFVGLTSGYTF
TGTGCCAGCAGCTTAGGATTCGTGGGTTTAACCTCCGGCTACACCTTC